This T cell receptor beta chain was captured by sequencing in a study of PD-L1 blockade in urothelial cancer. Study-level information: Atezolizumab was started by patients in 2014 at 1,200 mg intravenously every 3 weeks. Peripheral blood specimens exhibited a median yield of 141,255 T cells.

Sequencing used immunoSEQ multiplex PCR; TCRdb keeps in-frame clones, though not all of them. The sample carries about 88,000 clones, roughly 90% recorded once. The CDR3 is 12 residues long. Germline V gene lookup returns CDR1 GTSNPN and CDR2 SVGIG (reference sequence). Note on this clone: One end of the junction is discordant with germline, which a read error may explain.

Time point given: pretreatment peripheral blood. The sample here was PBMCs, taken around atezolizumab (anti-PD-L1) treatment. This TCR derives from a woman older than 75 with urothelial cancer. The V and J genes are TRBV30 and TRBJ2-3, with D tentatively TRBD1 (5 bases). The CDR3 sequence: CAWSNDRQESRF. The DNA for the CDR3 is TGTGCCTGGAGTAACGACAGACAAGAGAGCCGTTTT.